A selection of T cell receptor beta chains follows, all from one sample in a study of human T cells and chemical hapten exposure. TCRdb independently ran MiXCR on the RACE reads; one entry per CDR3 protein. The sample has approximately 96,000 distinct CDR3 sequences; approximately 8.6% are singletons. Sequenced here: whole blood, sampled in connection with sensitization to the hapten diphenylcyclopropenone (DPC). These receptors were collected from a woman aged 40 to 50 with alopecia areata. Some clones in this sample may be carry-over from other donors' samples. CDR3s include the opening cysteine and the closing phenylalanine or tryptophan. A D gene is named only where the DNA matches it firmly. Not every row has a clone size; where given, it reads once, few, many or a size class.

TRBV21-1	TRBJ2-4	.	.	CASRLIPGQGADDKNIQYF	TGTGCCAGCAGGCTCATACCGGGACAGGGGGCTGATGACAAAAACATTCAGTACTTC
TRBV25-1	TRBJ2-1	many	TRBD2	CASRVSGRSGNEQFF	TGTGCCAGCAGGGTTAGCGGGAGAAGTGGAAATGAGCAGTTCTTC
TRBV3-2	TRBJ2-7	.	.	CASSQDPSPGLAGYYEQYF	TGTGCCAGCAGCCAAGATCCGAGCCCGGGACTAGCGGGATACTACGAGCAGTACTTC
TRBV28	TRBJ2-1	many	TRBD2	CASSPSGNYNEQFF	TGTGCCAGCAGTCCTAGCGGGAACTACAATGAGCAGTTCTTC
TRBV3-1	TRBJ2-7	many	.	CASSQGSDATYEQYF	TGTGCCAGCAGCCAAGGTTCGGACGCCACCTACGAGCAGTACTTC
TRBV12-3/TRBV12-4	TRBJ2-3	.	TRBD1	CASSLRDRYGTDTQYF	TGTGCCAGCAGTTTACGGGACAGGTACGGCACAGATACGCAGTATTTT
TRBV6-6	TRBJ1-2	.	.	CASSSGHTNYGYTF	TGTGCCAGCAGTTCCGGACACACTAACTATGGCTACACCTTC
TRBV12-3/TRBV12-4	TRBJ1-1	few	.	CASRSWGVNTEAFF	TGTGCCAGCAGATCCTGGGGGGTAAACACTGAAGCTTTCTTT
TRBV9	TRBJ1-2	.	TRBD1	CASSPRTGSSRGYTF	TGTGCCAGCAGCCCCCGGACAGGGAGTTCTCGTGGCTACACCTTC
TRBV18	TRBJ2-3	.	.	CASSPVRDTQYF	TGTGCCAGCTCACCAGTCAGGGATACGCAGTATTTT
TRBV12-3/TRBV12-4	TRBJ2-2	.	.	CASSLRMGNTGELFF	TGTGCCAGCAGTTTACGTATGGGAAACACCGGGGAGCTGTTTTTT
TRBV6-6	TRBJ2-2	.	.	CASKASRNTGELFF	TGTGCCAGTAAAGCGTCGCGGAACACCGGGGAGCTGTTTTTT
TRBV9	TRBJ2-3	few	.	CASSPPTDTQYF	TGTGCCAGCAGCCCGCCGACTGATACGCAGTATTTT
TRBV3-1	TRBJ2-5	many	TRBD2	CASSQDLASGLQETQYF	TGTGCCAGCAGCCAAGATTTAGCTAGCGGCCTCCAAGAGACCCAGTACTTC
TRBV23-1	TRBJ1-6	many	.	CASSHEEWNSPLHF	TGCGCCAGCAGTCATGAAGAATGGAATTCACCCCTCCACTTT
TRBV2	TRBJ2-1	many	TRBD2	CASSTSGREQFF	TGTGCCAGCTCTACTAGCGGGAGAGAGCAGTTCTTC
TRBV19	TRBJ1-2	many	.	CASSIEAGAGYTF	TGTGCCAGTAGTATAGAAGCAGGTGCCGGCTACACCTTC
TRBV9	TRBJ2-1	.	.	CASSVEAGANNEQFF	TGTGCCAGCAGCGTAGAGGCGGGGGCAAACAATGAGCAGTTCTTC
TRBV27	TRBJ2-1	.	.	CASSLETAGTRAQFF	TGTGCCAGCAGTTTAGAGACGGCCGGGACCCGTGCGCAGTTCTTC
TRBV2	TRBJ2-7	.	TRBD2	CASSIASGRTYEQYF	TGTGCCAGCAGCATCGCTAGCGGGAGGACCTACGAGCAGTACTTC
TRBV7-2	TRBJ1-1	.	.	CASSFHDRPEAFF	TGTGCCAGCAGCTTCCACGACAGACCTGAAGCTTTCTTT
TRBV28	TRBJ1-3	.	.	CASRPPTDAGNTIYF	TGTGCCAGCAGACCTCCGACAGACGCTGGAAACACCATATATTTT